This T cell receptor (beta chain) was obtained from a study of OX40 agonist ivuxolimab in advanced cancers. Study-wide context: Ivuxolimab, which targeted the costimulatory receptor OX40 (CD134), was an agonistic, fully human IgG2 monoclonal antibody. Intravenous ivuxolimab was administered to patients every 2 weeks at six dose levels: 0.01, 0.1, 0.3, 1.5, 3 and 10 mg/kg. Of the 50 or so patients in dose escalation, 19 had hepatocellular carcinoma, approximately 15 had melanoma, 9 had renal cell carcinoma and 9 had head and neck cancer. The dose-escalation cohort was over 70% male with a mean age of around 62 years, ranging from about 23 to 85. Prior anti-PD-1, anti-PD-L1 or anti-CTLA-4 therapy was permitted, and 35% to 40% of dose-escalation patients had received checkpoint inhibitors. Partial responses occurred in three dose-escalation patients, of whom one had hepatocellular carcinoma and two had cutaneous melanoma. Peripheral TCRbeta sequencing aimed to test whether ivuxolimab altered TCR sequence diversity and caused clonal T-cell expansion. The paper covers the monotherapy dose-escalation part of the phase I ivuxolimab trial, which included N of about 56 patients.

Genomic DNA was isolated from the sorted cells so that the TCRbeta CDR3 region could be sequenced. The immunoSEQ Assay was used to sequence the TCRbeta CDR3 regions. TCRdb re-hosts the immuneACCESS table, in-frame sequences only. Its copies lack some clones; in the studies checked, an unresolved V gene accounts for under half of them, and the cause for the rest is not known. In all, the sample holds approximately 87,000 clones, and approximately 90% of those were seen once. The ten largest clones capture over 0.7% of the sample. Patients with autoimmune disease history or receiving systemic immunosuppression were excluded from the trial. Peripheral blood for TCR sequencing was collected from all dose cohorts at baseline, on cycle 4 day 1, and on cycle 7 day 1. Samples came from an open-label, multicenter, first-in-human phase I dose-escalation trial of ivuxolimab. Adults with locally advanced or metastatic melanoma, renal cell, hepatocellular, or head and neck squamous cell carcinoma were enrolled in the trial. Before TCR sequencing, CD4+ and CD8+ T cells were separately sorted from peripheral blood.

Results the study describes overall, beyond this receptor: After ivuxolimab, CD8+ T cells had more expanded clones than CD4+ T cells on average. Antigen specificity was not determined for the clonally expanded peripheral T cells. Partial responders in the 0.1-3.0 mg/kg groups had among the lowest normalized peripheral clonal expansion, especially among CD8+ T cells. Low levels of normalized T-cell clonal expansion were also seen in some patients who did not respond. At doses of 0.1 to 3.0 mg/kg, clonal expansion of both CD4+ and CD8+ blood T cells was observed from baseline to week 6.

Notes on this clone: Its antigen is still unknown. The sample holds no much larger clone one base away, and base qualities are not on file.

The sequence was collected from an adult with an advanced solid tumor such as melanoma, head and neck, liver or kidney cancer. This specimen was CD4+ or CD8+ T cells sorted from blood, taken in a trial of the OX40 agonist ivuxolimab.

For the CDR3, the sequence is CASSFRQGESQPQHF. The nucleotides read TGTGCCAGCAGTTTCCGTCAGGGGGAAAGTCAGCCCCAGCATTTT. This chain is built from TRBV27 and TRBJ1-5; TRBD1 fits 7 bases in the junction. CDR1 and CDR2 (MNHEY, SMNVEV) derive from the germline V gene (reference sequence). The CDR3 has 15 amino acids, counting the end cysteine and phenylalanine. Of all the DNA, just the CDR3 is kept, 45 bases in frame from base 1. Trimming accounts for 3 bases at V and 6 bases at J, while the number of junction bases matched to no gene is 8.